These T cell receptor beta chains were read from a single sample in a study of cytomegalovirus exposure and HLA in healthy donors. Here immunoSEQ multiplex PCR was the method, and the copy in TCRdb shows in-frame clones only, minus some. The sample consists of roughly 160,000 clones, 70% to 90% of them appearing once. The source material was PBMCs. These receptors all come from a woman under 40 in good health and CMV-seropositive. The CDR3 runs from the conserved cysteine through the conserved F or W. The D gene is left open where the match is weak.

TGCGCCAGCGGACTGCAAGAGACCCAGTACTTC CASGLQETQYF TRBJ2-5 TRBV5-1 .
TGTGCCAGCAGCCCAACGGGGGGGACCTACGAGCAGTACTTC CASSPTGGTYEQYF TRBJ2-7 TRBV7-8 TRBD2
TGTGCCAGCAGTGAAGTGGGACTGAGCTACGAGCAGTACTTC CASSEVGLSYEQYF TRBJ2-7 TRBV6-1 .
TGTGCCAGCAGCCTCGGGGGGGCCGGCTCCTACAATGAGCAGTTCTTC CASSLGGAGSYNEQFF TRBJ2-1 TRBV5-4 TRBD2
TGTGCCTGGACCCCGACAGTGCACACTCCCTACACCTTC CAWTPTVHTPYTF TRBJ1-2 TRBV30 .
TGTGCCATCAGTGACCGGGGACAGGGTGGAAACACCATATATTTT CAISDRGQGGNTIYF TRBJ1-3 TRBV10-3 TRBD1
TGCGCCAGCAGCTTGGGGCAGGCGAATAATGAAAAACTGTTTTTT CASSLGQANNEKLFF TRBJ1-4 TRBV5-1 .
TGCGCCAGCACTTCTTTGGCAGGGCCCTTGACTGAAGCTTTCTTT CASTSLAGPLTEAFF TRBJ1-1 TRBV5-1 .
TGTGCCAGCAGTTACGGGGGGAGGAAGTGGAACACTGAAGCTTTCTTT CASSYGGRKWNTEAFF TRBJ1-1 TRBV6-5 .
TGTGCCAGCAGCTTAATTACTGGGGGCTCAAGCTCCTACGAGCAGTACTTC CASSLITGGSSSYEQYF TRBJ2-7 TRBV7-2 .
TGTGCCAGCAGCTGGGACTCTAGCACAGATACGCAGTATTTT CASSWDSSTDTQYF TRBJ2-3 TRBV5-4 .